This T cell receptor beta chain was recovered during a study of graft-versus-host responses after intestinal transplantation. In the study overall: Recipients obtained multivisceral, liver-intestinal, or isolated intestinal transplants.

As concerns this clone: Its antigen is as yet unknown.

Overall study findings and caveats: GvH clones surfaced in recipient marrow, some emerging earlier in ileum or blood. Early HvG declines after transplant were associated with peak circulating GvH clone levels.

Trimming at V came to 8 bases and at J to 3 bases, leaving 6 bases not matched to a gene. CDR1 and CDR2 from the germline V gene are MNHEY and SVGAGI. The CDR3 length is 15 residues. The table came from immunoSEQ multiplex PCR; TCRdb's copy has only in-frame clones and leaves some out. Counted here are 75,000 to 100,000 clones, around 86% occurring once; the ten biggest clones make up 1.4%. The TCR sequence derives from a human patient who received an intestinal transplant, so some T cells may come from the graft donor. The sample here was PBMCs, taken 255 days after intestinal transplant. The rearrangement uses TRBV6-5 and TRBJ2-2, with 10 bases aligning to TRBD1. The CDR3 nucleotides read TGTGCCAGCCCCGCTGGGACAGGGGACACCGGGGAGCTGTTTTTT. This encodes CASPAGTGDTGELFF.